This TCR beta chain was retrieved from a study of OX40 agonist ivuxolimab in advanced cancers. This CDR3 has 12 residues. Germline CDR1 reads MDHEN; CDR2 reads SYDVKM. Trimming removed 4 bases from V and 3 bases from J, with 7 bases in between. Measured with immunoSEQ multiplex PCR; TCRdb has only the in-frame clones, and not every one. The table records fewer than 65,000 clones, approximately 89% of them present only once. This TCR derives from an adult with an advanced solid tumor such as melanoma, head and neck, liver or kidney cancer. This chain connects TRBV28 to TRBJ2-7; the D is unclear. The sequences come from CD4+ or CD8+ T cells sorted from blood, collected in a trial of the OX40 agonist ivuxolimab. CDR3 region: CASSSRNYEQYF. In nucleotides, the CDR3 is TGTGCCAGCAGTTCCCGGAACTACGAGCAGTACTTC. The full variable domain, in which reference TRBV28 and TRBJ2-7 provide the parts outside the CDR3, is DVKVTQSSRYLVKRTGEKVFLECVQDMDHENMFWYRQDPGLGLRLIYFSYDVKMKEKGDIPEGYSVSREKKERFSLILESASTNQTSMYLCASSSRNYEQYFGPGTRLTVT.